These 11 T cell receptor beta chains were sequenced from one sample in a study of CD4+ T cells in melanoma. Method: immunoSEQ multiplex PCR; TCRdb's copy keeps in-frame clones and lacks some. Among about 120,000 clones listed, around 92% were seen once. The sample was peripheral blood. The receptors originated from a human donor with melanoma.

The chain employs TRBV5-1 and TRBJ2-7; 10 positions match TRBD2. V lost 0 bases to trimming and J lost 6 bases; unmatched junction nucleotides: 6. CDR3 size: 15 residues. Germline V CDR1 and CDR2: SGHRS, YFSETQ. CDR3 DNA: TGCGCCAGCAGCTTGGGGGGACTAGCGTTCATCGAGCAGTACTTC. This gives the protein CASSLGGLAFIEQYF.

The V call is TRBV27, the J call TRBJ2-7; TRBD1 agrees at 9 bases. V lost 7 bases and J lost 4; bases outside the gene matches: 11. CDR1 is MNHEY, CDR2 SMNVEV, per germline (reference sequence). The CDR3 runs 15 residues. The CDR3, as DNA: TGTGCCAGCAATCTTACAGGGGGCTTCGGTTACGAGCAGTACTTC. The encoded protein is CASNLTGGFGYEQYF.

This clone was observed once. The chain joins TRBV7-9 to TRBJ2-3; possible D gene TRBD2, 6 bases. This CDR3 comprises 17 residues. Looked up from germline, CDR1 is SEHNR and CDR2 is FQNEAQ (reference sequence). V lost 0 bases, J lost 0 bases, and 13 bases lay in between. The CDR3 coding sequence is TGTGCCAGCAGCTTAGCGCCAGATAGCGGCAGCACAGATACGCAGTATTTT. Translated: CASSLAPDSGSTDTQYF.

The chain combines TRBV4-1 with TRBJ1-1; no definite D call. The CDR3 covers 15 residues. The germline gives CDR1 MGHRA, CDR2 YSYEKL. V was shortened by 5 bases and J by 6 bases, with 19 bases between the two germline ends. The CDR3 coding sequence is TGCGCCAGCAGCGAAAGGGTGGTTTTGCAGTCTGAAGCTTTCTTT. Translated: CASSERVVLQSEAFF.

The chain recombines TRBV6-1 with TRBJ1-2, with D tentatively TRBD1 (5 bases). The V gene lost 0 bases and the J gene lost 7 bases, with 12 bases spanning the gap. In germline, CDR1 is MNHNS, CDR2 SASEGT. There are 14 residues in the CDR3. CDR3 bases: TGTGCCAGCAGTGAAGCCGGGGGACCCAGTGGCTACACCTTC. Translated, it gives CASSEAGGPSGYTF.

The chain uses TRBV19 and TRBJ1-5; D may be TRBD1 (5 bases). V lost 4 bases to trimming and J lost 7 bases, with 11 bases between them. CDR3 length: 13 residues. Germline CDR1 reads LNHDA; CDR2 reads SQIVND (reference sequence). The CDR3 loop is CASSTGARQPQHF. The CDR3 region has the DNA TGTGCCAGTAGTACCGGGGCGAGGCAGCCCCAGCATTTT.

The V and J genes are TRBV6-1 and TRBJ2-1, with 10 positions matching TRBD2. The CDR3 length is 15 residues. The V gene end was trimmed by 6 bases and the J gene end by 7 bases; junction bases not matched to a gene: 9. The germline gives CDR1 MNHNS, CDR2 SASEGT. The CDR3 spells CASRIPSGSQNEQFF. The CDR3, as DNA: TGTGCCAGCAGGATCCCTAGCGGGAGTCAGAATGAGCAGTTCTTC.

The V gene is TRBV15, the J gene TRBJ2-5; D is perhaps TRBD2 (5 bases). Germline lookup yields CDR1 LNHNV and CDR2 YYDKDF (reference sequence). Trimming stripped 7 bases from V and 2 bases from J, with 8 bases between. The CDR3 has 12 residues. The CDR3: CATNRGQETQYF. The CDR3 DNA is TGTGCCACCAACCGGGGACAAGAGACCCAGTACTTC.

The V call is TRBV6-6, the J call TRBJ1-5; no reliable D call. CDR3 length equals 13 residues. The ends were cut back, 2 bases at V and 6 bases at J, with 8 bases in the middle. The germline V gene encodes CDR1 MNHNY and CDR2 SVGAGI (reference sequence). CDR3 bases: TGTGCCAGCAGTTACAGTTCTGGTCAGCCCCAGCATTTT. Translating gives CASSYSSGQPQHF.

V and J are TRBV20-1 and TRBJ2-7; the D is unclear. This CDR3 region has 11 residues. Germline loops: CDR1 DFQATT, CDR2 SNEGSKA (reference sequence). V shed 6 bases and J shed 6 bases, with 12 bases lying between them. The CDR3 DNA sequence: TGCAGTGCCCAGAAAGGTAGCGAGCAGTACTTC. Amino acids: CSAQKGSEQYF.

This sequence joins TRBV5-4 and TRBJ2-7; the match to TRBD1 covers 7 bases. Trimming took 0 bases from V and 3 from J; bases not matched to a gene: 3. Germline assignment: CDR1 SGHNT and CDR2 YYREEE (reference sequence). CDR3 length: 14 residues. The CDR3 DNA is TGTGCCAGCAGCTTGGCACAGGGGATCTACGAGCAGTACTTC. Translated, it gives CASSLAQGIYEQYF.